This TCR beta chain was recovered during a study of shared clonotypes between healthy human individuals. Method: immunoSEQ multiplex PCR; TCRdb's copy keeps in-frame clones and lacks some. The sample shows millions of clones, 90% to 95% of them seen only once. The CDR3 consists of 15 residues. V lost 6 bases and J lost 5; bases outside the gene matches: 10. Germline V CDR1 and CDR2: MNHEY, SVGAGI. The TCR was taken from a young man in good health. Some clones in this sample may be carry-over from other donors' samples. The source material was naive CD4+ T cells from PBMCs. Subset in this sample: CD45RA+ positively selected. The gene calls are TRBV6-5 and TRBJ1-2, with TRBD1 matching 9 bases. The CDR3 coding sequence is TGTGCCAGCAGAACTCCGGGACAGGGATCGTATGGCTACACCTTC. Its protein product is CASRTPGQGSYGYTF.